This entry lists 26 T cell receptor beta chains sequenced from one sample in a study of cytomegalovirus exposure and HLA in healthy donors. PCR employed 60 Vbeta and 13 Jbeta primers. TCRdb keeps only in-frame clones here, not all; method: immunoSEQ multiplex PCR. The table has approximately 51,000 clones, 81% seen once. Sequenced input: PBMCs. The receptor source for this set is a boy aged 5-17 years in good health and CMV-seropositive.

The chain is built from TRBV7-9 and TRBJ2-6; TRBD1 might be the D (5 bases). The CDR3 length is 15 residues. Trimming took 6 bases from V and 4 from J, leaving 13 bases between them. Looked up from germline, CDR1 is SEHNR and CDR2 is FQNEAQ (reference sequence). CDR3 amino acids: CASRSGHAGANVLTF. The DNA for the CDR3 is TGTGCCAGCAGATCTGGACACGCAGGGGCCAACGTCCTGACTTTC.

The CDR3 here is CASSERTGRDSPLHF. CDR3 DNA: TGTGCCAGCAGTGAGAGGACAGGTCGTGATTCACCCCTCCACTTT. V usage is TRBV6-1 and J usage is TRBJ1-6; TRBD1 aligns across 7 bases. J gave up 8 bases and V 3 bases, and 7 bases lay outside the gene matches. Germline-derived CDR1 and CDR2 are MNHNS and SASEGT. This CDR3 has 15 amino acids.

V and J are TRBV18 and TRBJ1-4, with D possibly being TRBD1 (5 bases). This CDR3 comprises 17 residues. V was shortened by 0 bases and J by 0 bases, with 11 bases between the two germline ends. The germline gives CDR1 KGHSH, CDR2 LQKENI. In DNA form, the CDR3 reads TGTGCCAGCTCACCACCGTCAGGGTTTGCAACTAATGAAAAACTGTTTTTT. Translating gives CASSPPSGFATNEKLFF.

The chain carries TRBV2 and TRBJ2-5, with a weak D call TRBD1 (6 bases). This CDR3 spans 13 amino acids. Germline V gene data show CDR1 as SNHLY and CDR2 as FYNNEI. Trimming removed 5 bases from V and 4 bases from J, with 11 bases in between. This chain's CDR3 is CASSRDNSETQYF. The CDR3 DNA follows: TGTGCCAGCAGTCGGGACAACTCAGAGACCCAGTACTTC.

The rearrangement uses TRBV21-1 and TRBJ2-1; the table's D call of TRBD1 was not tested on the DNA. TRBV21-1 is flagged as a pseudogene. This CDR3 spans 12 amino acids. CDR3 DNA: TGTGCCAGCAGCGACCGGCGGGACAGGGTCTTCTTC. This sequence encodes CASSDRRDRVFF.

This rearrangement joins TRBV19 to TRBJ2-2; 8 bases fit TRBD1. Germline V gene lookup returns CDR1 LNHDA and CDR2 SQIVND (reference sequence). With V trimmed by 10 bases and J by 5 bases, 9 bases remained unmatched. The CDR3 sequence is 14 residues long. The CDR3 DNA sequence: TGTGCCACTGCGACAGGGGCGGTTACCGGGGAGCTGTTTTTT. Translating gives CATATGAVTGELFF.

The rearrangement joins TRBV19 to TRBJ1-1; 7 bases line up with TRBD1. V was pared by 3 bases and J by 0 bases, with 4 bases of the junction left unmatched. The CDR3 runs to 15 residues. From germline, CDR1 is LNHDA and CDR2 SQIVND (reference sequence). The CDR3 spells CASSMGQTLNTEAFF. The CDR3, as DNA: TGTGCCAGTAGTATGGGACAGACGCTGAACACTGAAGCTTTCTTT.

This chain uses TRBV5-6 with TRBJ1-1, with 10 bases matching TRBD1. This CDR3 has 15 residues. The trim removed 3 bases at V and 3 bases at J, leaving 5 bases unmatched. The germline V gene encodes CDR1 SGHDT and CDR2 YYEEEE. The CDR3 spells CASSSGTGVDTEAFF. CDR3 DNA sequence: TGTGCCAGCAGCTCCGGGACAGGGGTCGACACTGAAGCTTTCTTT.

This clone was counted only a few times. The rearrangement links TRBV6-1 to TRBJ1-5; 8 nucleotides match TRBD1. V lost 3 bases and J lost 7; bases outside the gene matches: 14. The length of the CDR3 is 17 residues. Germline CDR1 and CDR2: MNHNS and SASEGT. The CDR3: CASSDVGTGAFPQPQHF. CDR3 DNA: TGTGCCAGCAGTGACGTCGGGACAGGAGCATTCCCCCAGCCCCAGCATTTT.

The rearrangement joins TRBV6-1 to TRBJ2-1; 10 positions match TRBD2. The germline gives CDR1 MNHNS, CDR2 SASEGT. CDR3 size: 13 residues. The junction had 6 bases not matched to a gene; V was cut back by 7 bases and J by 9 bases. The CDR3 sequence is CASNQRGGGEQFF. For the CDR3, the DNA is TGTGCCAGCAACCAGCGGGGGGGCGGTGAGCAGTTCTTC.

V usage is TRBV18 and J usage is TRBJ2-7; a possible D gene is TRBD2 (6 bases). Trimming removed 2 bases at V and 0 bases at J, with 11 bases between. There are 15 residues in the CDR3. CDR1 KGHSH and CDR2 LQKENI come from the germline V gene. The CDR3 protein is CASSPSRGSSYEQYF. In nucleotides, the CDR3 is TGTGCCAGCTCACCAAGCCGGGGGAGCTCCTACGAGCAGTACTTC.

This chain uses TRBV19 with TRBJ2-3; 8 nucleotides line up with TRBD2. The CDR3 covers 17 residues. J was trimmed by 2 bases and V by 3 bases; bases with no gene match: 10. The germline gives CDR1 LNHDA, CDR2 SQIVND (reference sequence). CDR3 residues: CASSMPIERGITDTQYF. CDR3 coding DNA: TGTGCCAGTAGTATGCCGATCGAGCGGGGGATCACAGATACGCAGTATTTT.

Note on this clone: The junction does not match germline at one end; this may be a read error. This chain joins TRBV7-9 and TRBJ1-2; D call uncertain. Germline CDR1 is SEHNR and CDR2 is FQNEAQ (reference sequence). The CDR3 length is 15 residues. CDR3 sequence: CSSTQSRFLSYGYTF. In DNA, the CDR3 is TGTTCCAGCACCCAGAGCAGGTTCCTCTCCTATGGCTACACCTTC.

This clone appeared a few times. This chain uses TRBV6-1 with TRBJ1-1; D is perhaps TRBD1 (5 bases). This CDR3 comprises 13 residues. Per germline, CDR1 MNHNS and CDR2 SASEGT. V lost 6 bases and J lost 1, with 9 bases in between. This chain's CDR3 is CASRCQGNTEAFF. CDR3 nucleotide sequence: TGTGCCAGCAGATGCCAGGGGAACACTGAAGCTTTCTTT.

The chain joins TRBV7-9 to TRBJ2-5; possibly TRBD1 for D (5 bases). The CDR3 sequence is 15 residues long. Germline V gene sequence: CDR1 SEHNR, CDR2 FQNEAQ (reference sequence). Deletions cut 4 bases from V and 5 bases from J, with 17 bases between. The CDR3 DNA reads TGTGCCAGCAGCTCCCCTACCCAGGGTTACGAGACCCAGTACTTC. Translated, it gives CASSSPTQGYETQYF.

V gene TRBV4-1 combines with J gene TRBJ1-4; 7 bases are a match to TRBD1. The V and J ends lost 0 bases and 8 bases, in that order; junction bases with no gene match: 18. The CDR3 is 19 residues long. CDR1 is MGHRA, CDR2 YSYEKL, per germline. The CDR3 loop is CASSQESGLGDSRDEKLFF. Written as DNA, the CDR3 is TGCGCCAGCAGCCAAGAATCGGGCTTGGGGGACAGCAGGGACGAAAAACTGTTTTTT.

Remarks on this clone: Sequence at one end of the junction differs from germline and may be a read error. The J gene is TRBJ1-4, the V gene TRBV10-3, with D hard to call. Germline V gene data show CDR1 as ENHRY and CDR2 as SYGVKD. The CDR3 contains 15 residues. This chain's CDR3 is CAVSEAEPGGEKLFF. The CDR3 DNA reads TGTGCCGTCAGTGAGGCAGAGCCCGGAGGTGAAAAACTGTTTTTT.

The CDR3 is CASSAREGSSNSYEQYF. The CDR3 DNA follows: TGTGCCAGCAGTGCTCGTGAGGGCAGCTCAAACTCCTACGAGCAGTACTTC. The chain recombines TRBV9 with TRBJ2-7; D is perhaps TRBD2 (5 bases). The CDR3 totals 17 residues. V was trimmed by 5 bases and J by 0 bases, leaving 21 bases between them. Germline V CDR1 and CDR2: SGDLS, YYNGEE.

This chain connects TRBV5-1 to TRBJ1-5, with TRBD1 identical over 7 bases. This CDR3 has 15 residues. CDR1 is SGHRS, CDR2 YFSETQ, per germline. V was pared by 0 bases and J by 6 bases, with 6 bases of the junction left unmatched. CDR3 DNA sequence: TGCGCCAGCAGCTTGGATGCAGGGGGAGGTCAGCCCCAGCATTTT. Translated: CASSLDAGGGQPQHF.

V gene TRBV11-2 combines with J gene TRBJ1-3; D gene unclear. The ends were cut back, 1 base at V and 8 bases at J, with 9 bases in the middle. The CDR3 spans 13 residues. Germline V gene lookup returns CDR1 SGHAT and CDR2 FQNNGV. CDR3 sequence: CASSLGGGDTIYF. The CDR3, as DNA: TGTGCCAGCAGCTTAGGCGGCGGGGACACCATATATTTT.

This sequence joins TRBV6-1 and TRBJ2-7; D may be TRBD2 (6 bases). The CDR3 is made up of 15 amino acids. V lost 0 bases and J lost 1, with 10 bases in between. CDR1 MNHNS and CDR2 SASEGT come from the germline V gene. The DNA of the CDR3 is TGTGCCAGCAGTGAAGCACCGGGAGCTTCCTACGAGCAGTACTTC. It codes for CASSEAPGASYEQYF.

The CDR3, as DNA: TGCGCCAGCAGACCCGGACAGGGGGATTACGAGCAGTACTTC. Translated: CASRPGQGDYEQYF. The rearrangement uses TRBV5-1 and TRBJ2-7, with 10 bases aligning to TRBD1. The germline CDR1 and CDR2 sequences are SGHRS and YFSETQ. V gave up 5 bases and J gave up 4 bases; unmatched junction bases: 6. CDR3 size: 14 residues.

V usage is TRBV4-1 and J usage is TRBJ1-1; D might be TRBD1 (5 bases). The length of the CDR3 is 16 residues. V was shortened by 3 bases and J by 5 bases, with 19 bases between the two germline ends. Germline CDR1 and CDR2: MGHRA and YSYEKL. CDR3 sequence: CASSQRTEFSGTEAFF. The CDR3 nucleotides read TGCGCCAGCAGCCAGCGTACAGAGTTTTCAGGGACTGAAGCTTTCTTT.

The chain joins TRBV28 to TRBJ2-5, with 7 bases matching TRBD2. V lost 5 bases to trimming and J lost 2 bases; unmatched junction nucleotides: 5. The germline V gene has CDR1 MDHEN and CDR2 SYDVKM. The CDR3 has 14 residues. The CDR3 loop reads CASSRLARQETQYF. The CDR3 DNA reads as TGTGCCAGCAGTCGACTAGCAAGGCAAGAGACCCAGTACTTC.

The chain couples TRBV4-1 to TRBJ2-7; 9 bases match TRBD1. CDR1 is MGHRA and CDR2 is YSYEKL in the germline V gene. CDR3 length: 14 residues. The junction had 8 bases not matched to a gene; V was cut back by 5 bases and J by 6 bases. This chain's CDR3 is CASSKPGQGFEQYF. The CDR3 bases are TGCGCCAGCAGCAAGCCGGGACAGGGATTCGAGCAGTACTTC.

The gene calls are TRBV5-6 and TRBJ2-2, with TRBD2 matching over 10 bases. J was trimmed by 1 base and V by 4 bases; bases with no gene match: 4. This CDR3 is 16 amino acids long. Germline lookup yields CDR1 SGHDT and CDR2 YYEEEE. The CDR3 bases are TGTGCCAGCAGCCCTCTAGCGGGGGTGAACACCGGGGAGCTGTTTTTT. Translating it yields CASSPLAGVNTGELFF.